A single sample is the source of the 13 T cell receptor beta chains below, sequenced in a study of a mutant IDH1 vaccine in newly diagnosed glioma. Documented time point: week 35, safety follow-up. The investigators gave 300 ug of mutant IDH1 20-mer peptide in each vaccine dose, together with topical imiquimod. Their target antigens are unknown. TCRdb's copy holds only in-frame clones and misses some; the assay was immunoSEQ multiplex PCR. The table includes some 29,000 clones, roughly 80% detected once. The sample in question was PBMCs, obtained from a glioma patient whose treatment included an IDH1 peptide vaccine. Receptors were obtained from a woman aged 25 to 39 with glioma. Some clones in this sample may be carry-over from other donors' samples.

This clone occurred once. The CDR3 here is CASSEAPTAGAYEQYF. The CDR3 coding sequence is TGCGCCAGCAGTGAGGCACCGACAGCGGGGGCCTACGAGCAGTACTTC. The chain links TRBV10-2 to TRBJ2-7; 8 bases are a match to TRBD2. The CDR3 extends over 16 amino acids. The V gene's germline CDR1 is WSHSY and CDR2 SAAADI. Trimming at V came to 2 bases and at J to 2 bases, leaving 8 bases not matched to a gene.

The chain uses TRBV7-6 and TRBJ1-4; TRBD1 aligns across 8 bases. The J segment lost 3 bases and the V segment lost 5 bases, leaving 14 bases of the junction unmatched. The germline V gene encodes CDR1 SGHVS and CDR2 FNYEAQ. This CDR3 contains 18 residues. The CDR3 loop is CASSPDRGRGAANEKLFF. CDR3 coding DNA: TGTGCCAGCAGCCCCGACAGGGGACGAGGAGCAGCTAATGAAAAACTGTTTTTT.

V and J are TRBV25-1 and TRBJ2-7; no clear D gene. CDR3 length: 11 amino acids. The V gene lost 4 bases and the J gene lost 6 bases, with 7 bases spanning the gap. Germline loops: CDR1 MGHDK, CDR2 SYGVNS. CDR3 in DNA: TGTGCCAGCAGTGGAGGTCTCGAGCAGTACTTC. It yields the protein CASSGGLEQYF.

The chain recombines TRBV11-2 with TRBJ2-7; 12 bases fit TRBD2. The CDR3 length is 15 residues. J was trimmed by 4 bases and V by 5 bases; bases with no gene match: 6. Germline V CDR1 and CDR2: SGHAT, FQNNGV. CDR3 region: CASSQGLAGLYEQYF. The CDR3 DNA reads TGTGCCAGCAGCCAAGGACTAGCGGGACTTTACGAGCAGTACTTC.

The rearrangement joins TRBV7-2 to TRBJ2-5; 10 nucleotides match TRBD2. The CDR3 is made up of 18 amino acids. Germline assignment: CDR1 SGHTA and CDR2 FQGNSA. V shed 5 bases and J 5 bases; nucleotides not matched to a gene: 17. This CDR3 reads CASSTPRKVIAGGETQYF. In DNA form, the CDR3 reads TGTGCCAGCAGCACGCCCCGAAAAGTCATAGCGGGGGGTGAGACCCAGTACTTC.

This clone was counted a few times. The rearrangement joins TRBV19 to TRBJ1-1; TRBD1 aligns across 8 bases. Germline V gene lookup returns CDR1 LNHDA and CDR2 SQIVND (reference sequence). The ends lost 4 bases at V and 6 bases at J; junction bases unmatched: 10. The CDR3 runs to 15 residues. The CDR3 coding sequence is TGTGCCAGTAGTAGCCTCAGGGGGCTGACCCCTGAAGCTTTCTTT. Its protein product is CASSSLRGLTPEAFF.

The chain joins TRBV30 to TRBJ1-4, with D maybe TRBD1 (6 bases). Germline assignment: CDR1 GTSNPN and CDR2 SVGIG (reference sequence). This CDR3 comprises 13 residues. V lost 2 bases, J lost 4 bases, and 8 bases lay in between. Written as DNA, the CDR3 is TGTGCCTGGAGTACAGGGAATAATGAAAAACTGTTTTTT. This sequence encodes CAWSTGNNEKLFF.

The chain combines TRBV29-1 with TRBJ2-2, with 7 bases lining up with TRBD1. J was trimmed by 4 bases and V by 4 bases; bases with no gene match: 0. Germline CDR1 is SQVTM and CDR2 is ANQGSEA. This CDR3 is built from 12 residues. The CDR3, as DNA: TGCAGCGTTGCAGGGGGCACCGGGGAGCTGTTTTTT. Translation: CSVAGGTGELFF.

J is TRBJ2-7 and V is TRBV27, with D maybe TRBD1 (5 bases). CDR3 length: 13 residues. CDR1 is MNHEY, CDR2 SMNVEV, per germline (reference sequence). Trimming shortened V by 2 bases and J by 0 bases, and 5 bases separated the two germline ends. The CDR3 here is CASSLQGSYEQYF. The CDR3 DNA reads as TGTGCCAGCAGTTTACAGGGCTCCTACGAGCAGTACTTC.

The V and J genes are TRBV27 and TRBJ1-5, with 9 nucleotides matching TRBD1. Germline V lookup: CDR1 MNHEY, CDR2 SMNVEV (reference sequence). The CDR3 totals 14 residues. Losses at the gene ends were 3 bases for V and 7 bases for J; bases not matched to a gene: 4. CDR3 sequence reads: CASSLGQGGQPQHF. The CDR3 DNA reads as TGTGCCAGCAGTTTGGGACAGGGCGGCCAGCCCCAGCATTTT.

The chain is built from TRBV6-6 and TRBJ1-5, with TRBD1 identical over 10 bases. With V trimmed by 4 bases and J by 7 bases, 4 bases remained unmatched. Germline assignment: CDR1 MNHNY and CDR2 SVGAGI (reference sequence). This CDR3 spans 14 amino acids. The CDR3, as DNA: TGTGCCAGCAGTTGGGACAGGGGCATCCAGCCCCAGCATTTT. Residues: CASSWDRGIQPQHF.

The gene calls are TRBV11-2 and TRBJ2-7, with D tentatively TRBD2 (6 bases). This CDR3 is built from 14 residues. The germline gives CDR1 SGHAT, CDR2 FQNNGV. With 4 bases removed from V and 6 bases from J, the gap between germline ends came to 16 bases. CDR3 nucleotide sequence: TGTGCCAGCAGCTCGAACGGAGGGATCGGCGAGCAGTACTTC. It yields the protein CASSSNGGIGEQYF. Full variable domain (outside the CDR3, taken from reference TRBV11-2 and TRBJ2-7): EAGVAQSPRYKIIEKRQSVAFWCNPISGHATLYWYQQILGQGPKLLIQFQNNGVVDDSQLPKDRFSAERLKGVDSTLKIQPAKLEDSAVYLCASSSNGGIGEQYFGPGTRLTVT.

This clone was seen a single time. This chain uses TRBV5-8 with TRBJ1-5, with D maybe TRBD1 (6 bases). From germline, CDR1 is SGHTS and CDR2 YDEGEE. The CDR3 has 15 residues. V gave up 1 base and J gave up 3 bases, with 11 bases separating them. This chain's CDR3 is CASSLYGQFNQPQHF. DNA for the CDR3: TGTGCCAGCAGCTTGTACGGACAGTTCAATCAGCCCCAGCATTTT.